This TCR beta chain comes out of a study of T-cell memory formation after mild COVID-19. This clonotype came up a few times. The CDR3 contains 17 residues. Germline CDR1 is MDHEN and CDR2 is SYDVKM. Trimming stripped 4 bases from V and 0 bases from J, with 13 bases between. One entry per CDR3 protein results from TCRdb running MiXCR on the 5' RACE reads. The repertoire includes about 390,000 distinct CDR3 sequences, more than 20% of them detected once, and under 15% sits in the top ten. J is TRBJ2-6 and V is TRBV28; D unresolved. The source is an adult woman who had mild COVID-19 (a few samples of this study predate the infection). Cell type and time point are not known. The sample consisted of PBMCs or a T cell subset sorted from them (not recorded which). CDR3 in DNA: TGTGCCAGCAGTTCATCGCGACGGAGCTCTGGGGCCAACGTCCTGACTTTC. This codes for CASSSSRRSSGANVLTF.